This T cell receptor beta chain was sequenced during a study of blood T cell repertoires in COVID-19. This table comes from immunoSEQ multiplex PCR, and its TCRdb copy is limited to in-frame clones, with some not included. Altogether around 260,000 clones are present, approximately 91% being singletons, with the ten largest covering about 2.5%. Germline assignment: CDR1 MNHEY and CDR2 SVGAGI. After removal of 6 bases from V and 3 bases from J, the junction contained 4 bases not matched to a gene. This CDR3 is built from 13 residues. The receptor was isolated from a person under 35 with COVID-19, enrolled during active disease. V usage is TRBV6-5 and J usage is TRBJ2-5, with TRBD1 matching 7 bases. Sequencing was carried out using peripheral blood. The CDR3 sequence is CASRGTAEETQYF. The CDR3 DNA reads TGTGCCAGCAGGGGGACAGCCGAAGAGACCCAGTACTTC.